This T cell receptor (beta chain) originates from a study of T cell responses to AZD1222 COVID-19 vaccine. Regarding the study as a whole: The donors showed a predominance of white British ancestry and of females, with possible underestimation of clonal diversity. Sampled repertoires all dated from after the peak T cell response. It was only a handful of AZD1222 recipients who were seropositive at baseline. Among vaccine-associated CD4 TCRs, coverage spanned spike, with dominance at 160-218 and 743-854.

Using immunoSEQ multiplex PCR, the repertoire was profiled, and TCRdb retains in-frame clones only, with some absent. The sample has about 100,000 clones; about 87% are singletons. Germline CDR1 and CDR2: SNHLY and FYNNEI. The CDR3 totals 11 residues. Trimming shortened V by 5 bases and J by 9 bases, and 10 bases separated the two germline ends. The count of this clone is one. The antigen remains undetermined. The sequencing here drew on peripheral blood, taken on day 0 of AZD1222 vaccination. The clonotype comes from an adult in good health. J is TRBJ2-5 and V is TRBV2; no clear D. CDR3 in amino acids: CASSFLMSQYF. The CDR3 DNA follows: TGTGCCAGCAGTTTTCTAATGTCCCAGTACTTC.